The text below deals with one T cell receptor beta chain. A much more abundant neighbour one base away suggests this may be a read error. The data originate from a study of tumor and adjacent non-tumor tissue in lung cancer. A modified ARM-PCR protocol with three rounds of nested PCR amplified TCRbeta. TCRdb used MiXCR to reprocess the multiplex PCR reads, holding one entry per CDR3 protein. This sample has about 98,000 distinct CDR3 sequences, with roughly 78% found just once. This sample's RNA came from whole unsorted tissue. Distant lung tissue was collected more than 3 cm away from the tumor edge. The CDR3 is 15 residues long. Germline V CDR1 and CDR2: GTSNPN, SVGIG (reference sequence). Unmatched junction bases numbered 19, after V lost 7 bases and J lost 8 bases.

This TCR came from a man aged 60 to 69 with small cell lung cancer. This chain uses TRBV30 with TRBJ1-2, with 7 bases fitting TRBD1. Sequencing was carried out using distant non-tumor lung tissue. The CDR3 nucleotides are TGTGCCTCGAGCGACCCCCCAACAGGGGCTGTGGGCTACACCTTC. Its translation: CASSDPPTGAVGYTF.